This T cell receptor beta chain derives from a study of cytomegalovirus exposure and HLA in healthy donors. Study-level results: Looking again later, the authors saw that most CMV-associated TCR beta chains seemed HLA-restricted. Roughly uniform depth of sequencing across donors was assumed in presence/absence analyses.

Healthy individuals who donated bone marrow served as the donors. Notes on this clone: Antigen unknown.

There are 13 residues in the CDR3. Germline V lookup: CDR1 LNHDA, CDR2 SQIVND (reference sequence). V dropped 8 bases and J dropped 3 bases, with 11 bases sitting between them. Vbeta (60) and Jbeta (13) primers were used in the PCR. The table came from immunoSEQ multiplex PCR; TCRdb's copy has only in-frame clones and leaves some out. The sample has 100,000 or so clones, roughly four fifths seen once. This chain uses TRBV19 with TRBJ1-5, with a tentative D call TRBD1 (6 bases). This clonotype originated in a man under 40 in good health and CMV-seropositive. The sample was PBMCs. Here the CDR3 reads CASGDTLNQPQHF. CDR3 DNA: TGTGCCAGTGGGGACACCCTCAATCAGCCCCAGCATTTT.